The 32 T cell receptor beta chains below come from one sample, sequenced in a study of cytomegalovirus exposure and HLA in healthy donors. PCR used 60 Vbeta primers and 13 Jbeta primers. Repertoires were generated with immunoSEQ multiplex PCR, while TCRdb's copy carries only in-frame clones and drops some. Of about 180,000 clones in the sample, 77% were seen once. The specimen sequenced was PBMCs. The source of these receptors is a man younger than 35 in good health and CMV-seronegative.

This chain joins TRBV2 and TRBJ2-1; 7 bases map to TRBD2. The V gene end was trimmed by 2 bases and the J gene end by 2 bases; junction bases not matched to a gene: 3. The CDR3 contains 15 residues. CDR1 is SNHLY and CDR2 is FYNNEI in the germline V gene. The CDR3 protein is CASSELGGAYNEQFF. The CDR3 DNA sequence: TGTGCCAGCAGTGAACTGGGGGGGGCCTACAATGAGCAGTTCTTC.

The chain uses TRBV2 and TRBJ1-4; TRBD1 is a possible D gene (5 bases). Germline V gene data show CDR1 as SNHLY and CDR2 as FYNNEI. Trimming cost V 5 bases and J 7 bases, with 11 bases left between them. CDR3 length: 13 residues. The CDR3: CASSMRGGEKLFF. CDR3 nucleotide sequence: TGTGCCAGCAGTATGAGGGGAGGTGAAAAACTGTTTTTT.

Regarding this clone: The junction departs from germline at one end; a sequencing error may be responsible. V is TRBV7-9 and J is TRBJ2-2, with 10 bases that match TRBD1. CDR1 is SEHNR and CDR2 is FQNEAQ in the germline V gene (reference sequence). The CDR3 runs to 16 residues. CDR3 in DNA: TGTGCCAGCAGATTAGGACAGGGGGCGAACACCGGGGAGCTGTTTTTT. It yields the protein CASRLGQGANTGELFF. Variable domain in full (rest from reference TRBV7-9 and TRBJ2-2): DTGVSQNPRHKITKRGQNVTFRCDPISEHNRLYWYRQTLGQGPEFLTYFQNEAQLEKSRLLSDRFSAERPKGSFSTLEIQRTEQGDSAMYLCASRLGQGANTGELFFGEGSRLTVL.

This clone was counted once. The J gene is TRBJ2-5, the V gene TRBV6-1; the D is unclear. Germline CDR1 reads MNHNS; CDR2 reads SASEGT. V lost 6 bases and J lost 1, with 9 bases in between. This CDR3 region has 13 residues. The DNA for the CDR3 is TGTGCCAGCAGAGCCTCGGGCCAAGAGACCCAGTACTTC. This codes for CASRASGQETQYF.

This clone has a handful of counts. The chain employs TRBV6-1 and TRBJ2-1, with D possibly matching TRBD2 (6 bases). Germline V lookup: CDR1 MNHNS, CDR2 SASEGT. This CDR3 comprises 11 residues. V lost 6 bases and J lost 9, with 9 bases in between. CDR3 protein: CASSGSFEQFF. CDR3 nucleotide sequence: TGTGCCAGCAGCGGGAGCTTTGAGCAGTTCTTC.

The rearrangement links TRBV7-2 to TRBJ2-7, with D possibly being TRBD2 (6 bases). V lost 5 bases, J lost 4 bases, and 18 bases lay in between. The CDR3 runs 15 residues. CDR1 and CDR2 (germline): SGHTA, FQGNSA. This chain's CDR3 is CASSPTGLYMYEQYF. The CDR3 DNA is TGTGCCAGCAGCCCTACCGGACTATATATGTACGAGCAGTACTTC.

This chain connects TRBV23-1 to TRBJ1-5; TRBD1 matches at 10 bases. TRBV23-1 is flagged as an ORF with uncertain function. The CDR3 consists of 16 residues. V shed 0 bases and J 2 bases; nucleotides not matched to a gene: 1. For the CDR3, the DNA is TGCGCCAGCAGTCAATCGACAGGGGGCGGCAATCAGCCCCAGCATTTT. Protein product: CASSQSTGGGNQPQHF.

This clone was picked up a small number of times. The rearrangement uses TRBV7-3 and TRBJ1-4, with 7 bases matching TRBD1. The CDR3 contains 15 residues. The germline V gene has CDR1 SGHTA and CDR2 FQGTGA. Unmatched junction bases numbered 8, after V lost 2 bases and J lost 8 bases. The CDR3 spells CASSLRGGGREKLFF. DNA for the CDR3: TGTGCCAGCAGCTTACGAGGGGGCGGTCGGGAAAAACTGTTTTTT. Looking up the rest from reference TRBV7-3 and TRBJ1-4 gives the full variable domain: GAGVSQTPSNKVTEKGKYVELRCDPISGHTALYWYRQSLGQGPEFLIYFQGTGAADDSGLPNDRFFAVRPEGSVSTLKIQRTERGDSAVYLCASSLRGGGREKLFFGSGTQLSVL.

The chain has TRBV7-9 and TRBJ2-7; 7 nucleotides align to TRBD1. The V segment lost 5 bases and the J segment 2 bases; nucleotides outside the gene matches: 12. Germline V gene lookup returns CDR1 SEHNR and CDR2 FQNEAQ (reference sequence). The CDR3 has 16 residues. The CDR3 here is CASSPVSGQSPYEQYF. CDR3 bases: TGTGCCAGCAGCCCAGTCTCGGGACAGTCCCCCTACGAGCAGTACTTC.

V usage is TRBV30 and J usage is TRBJ2-7; TRBD2 agrees at 11 bases. The length of the CDR3 is 15 residues. Per germline, CDR1 GTSNPN and CDR2 SVGIG (reference sequence). V was clipped by 3 bases and J by 11 bases; unmatched bases: 15. Written as DNA, the CDR3 is TGTGCCTGGAGCCATAAGGGACTAGCGGATGGTGTTAAGTACTTC. This sequence encodes CAWSHKGLADGVKYF.

This clone was counted a few times. This sequence joins TRBV28 and TRBJ1-2; D remains unclear. In germline, CDR1 is MDHEN, CDR2 SYDVKM. The CDR3 spans 15 residues. Trimming shortened V by 4 bases and J by 6 bases, and 18 bases separated the two germline ends. CDR3 region: CASSSWQGLVDGYTF. The CDR3, as DNA: TGTGCCAGCAGTTCATGGCAAGGACTCGTTGATGGCTACACCTTC.

This chain joins TRBV6-5 and TRBJ2-7, with a weak D call TRBD1 (7 bases). Germline V gene data show CDR1 as MNHEY and CDR2 as SVGAGI. Trimming took off 2 bases at V and 3 bases at J, with 14 bases between the two ends. This CDR3 has 15 residues. The CDR3 nucleotides are TGTGCCAGCAGTTACCGGGCAGGGGGGTTCTACGAGCAGTACTTC. Encoded protein: CASSYRAGGFYEQYF.

The V gene is TRBV7-2, the J gene TRBJ2-2; perhaps TRBD1 as D (5 bases). CDR1 is SGHTA, CDR2 FQGNSA, per germline. CDR3 length equals 14 residues. V was clipped by 3 bases and J by 4 bases, with 9 bases between them. CDR3 sequence reads: CASSLQGRTGELFF. In DNA form, the CDR3 reads TGTGCCAGCAGCTTGCAGGGCCGCACCGGGGAGCTGTTTTTT.

This clone has just one count. The rearrangement joins TRBV5-1 to TRBJ2-3; TRBD2 agrees at 10 bases. Germline V lookup: CDR1 SGHRS, CDR2 YFSETQ. V was clipped by 0 bases and J by 5 bases; unmatched bases: 9. This CDR3 is built from 17 residues. The CDR3 here is CASSLGRSGGPVDTQYF. CDR3 in DNA: TGCGCCAGCAGCTTGGGCCGTAGCGGGGGGCCCGTAGATACGCAGTATTTT.

The V and J genes are TRBV28 and TRBJ2-7; possible D gene TRBD2, 6 bases. The CDR3 covers 17 residues. Germline V lookup: CDR1 MDHEN, CDR2 SYDVKM. V was pared by 4 bases and J by 7 bases, with 26 bases between. CDR3 nucleotide sequence: TGTGCCAGCAGTTCGACGGCGGGGAATGGCCCTTGGGGGGAGCAGTACTTC. Protein sequence: CASSSTAGNGPWGEQYF.

This clone has only a few counts. J is TRBJ1-1 and V is TRBV20-1; D not resolved. Between the trimmed V and J ends, which lost 1 base and 2 bases, there was a span of 2 bases. The V gene's germline CDR1 is DFQATT and CDR2 SNEGSKA (reference sequence). This CDR3 region has 11 residues. The CDR3 loop is CSARANTEAFF. Here the CDR3 DNA reads TGCAGTGCTAGAGCTAACACTGAAGCTTTCTTT.

V is TRBV19 and J is TRBJ2-7; a weak D match, TRBD2 (6 bases). Germline CDR1 and CDR2: LNHDA and SQIVND (reference sequence). V lost 6 bases, J lost 3 bases, and 15 bases lay in between. This CDR3 region has 14 residues. The chain's CDR3 is CASSNVHGGYEQYF. In nucleotides, the CDR3 is TGTGCCAGTAGCAACGTTCACGGGGGCTACGAGCAGTACTTC. The variable domain in full, with the rest retrieved from reference TRBV19 and TRBJ2-7, is DGGITQSPKYLFRKEGQNVTLSCEQNLNHDAMYWYRQDPGQGLRLIYYSQIVNDFQKGDIAEGYSVSREKKESFPLTVTSAQKNPTAFYLCASSNVHGGYEQYFGPGTRLTVT.

V is TRBV5-5 and J is TRBJ1-6; D remains ambiguous. The CDR3 extends over 14 amino acids. Germline assignment: CDR1 SGHKS and CDR2 YYEKEE (reference sequence). V was cut by 0 bases and J by 10 bases, with 11 bases left in between. The CDR3 DNA is TGTGCCAGCAGCTTGGCGGGTTTTAACTCACCCCTCCACTTT. This encodes CASSLAGFNSPLHF.

The CDR3 is CASSFQGAGVCEQYF. CDR3 DNA sequence: TGTGCCAGCAGCTTCCAGGGAGCGGGAGTGTGCGAGCAGTACTTC. This chain joins TRBV7-8 and TRBJ2-7, with 8 positions matching TRBD2. The CDR3 totals 15 residues. Germline assignment: CDR1 SGHVS and CDR2 FQNEAQ. The V and J ends lost 3 bases and 6 bases, in that order; junction bases with no gene match: 10.

J is TRBJ2-4 and V is TRBV11-3; D possibly corresponds to TRBD1 (6 bases). Germline V lookup: CDR1 SGHNT, CDR2 YENEEA. V was clipped by 5 bases and J by 7 bases, with 24 bases between them. This CDR3 is 17 amino acids long. The CDR3 protein is CASSPGKTGGTRNIQYF. The CDR3 DNA reads TGTGCCAGCAGCCCCGGGAAGACAGGAGGAACGAGGAACATTCAGTACTTC.

The CDR3 region is CAWSTGHVYGYTF. The CDR3, as DNA: TGTGCCTGGAGTACGGGACACGTCTATGGCTACACCTTC. V usage is TRBV30 and J usage is TRBJ1-2; TRBD1 might be the D (6 bases). This CDR3 has 13 amino acids. Germline CDR1 GTSNPN, CDR2 SVGIG (reference sequence). V lost 2 bases and J lost 4, with 11 bases in between.

The chain couples TRBV18 to TRBJ2-2; D is unresolved. Germline CDR1 is KGHSH and CDR2 is LQKENI. The V end lost 3 bases, the J end lost 3 bases, and 11 bases lay between the germline ends. The CDR3 is 15 residues long. CDR3 in amino acids: CASSPAYGDTGELFF. The CDR3 DNA sequence: TGTGCCAGCTCACCGGCCTACGGAGACACCGGGGAGCTGTTTTTT.

The chain joins TRBV29-1 to TRBJ1-2, with a possible D match to TRBD1 (6 bases). V was trimmed by 8 bases and J by 6 bases, leaving 13 bases between them. This CDR3 is 11 amino acids long. Germline V gene data show CDR1 as SQVTM and CDR2 as ANQGSEA. CDR3 in amino acids: CSTRTVHGYTF. In nucleotides, the CDR3 is TGCAGCACTCGGACAGTCCATGGCTACACCTTC.

In this sample, this clone turned up a few times. The V gene is TRBV2, the J gene TRBJ2-5; 7 nucleotides align to TRBD1. V dropped 5 bases and J dropped 7; count of bases not matched to a gene: 13. CDR1 and CDR2 (germline): SNHLY, FYNNEI. The CDR3 loop spans 15 amino acids. Written as DNA, the CDR3 is TGTGCCAGCAGTCAACAGGGGACGTGGAAGAGGACCCAGTACTTC. It is translated as CASSQQGTWKRTQYF. Looking up the rest from reference TRBV2 and TRBJ2-5 gives the full variable domain: EPEVTQTPSHQVTQMGQEVILRCVPISNHLYFYWYRQILGQKVEFLVSFYNNEISEKSEIFDDQFSVERPDGSNFTLKIRSTKLEDSAMYFCASSQQGTWKRTQYFGPGTRLLVL.

The chain links TRBV30 to TRBJ1-2; TRBD1 aligns across 9 bases. The CDR3 length is 18 residues. Germline values: CDR1 GTSNPN, CDR2 SVGIG (reference sequence). Unmatched junction bases numbered 15, after V lost 4 bases and J lost 0 bases. The CDR3 DNA reads TGTGCCTGGACCGGAGAAACCGGGACAGGGTTTTCTAACTATGGCTACACCTTC. Protein sequence: CAWTGETGTGFSNYGYTF.

The chain recombines TRBV18 with TRBJ2-1; 7 nucleotides agree with TRBD2. Germline CDR1 is KGHSH and CDR2 is LQKENI. J was trimmed by 4 bases and V by 4 bases; bases with no gene match: 7. The CDR3 length is 15 residues. CDR3 in DNA: TGTGCCAGCTCACATAGACTAGCTTTTTACAATGAGCAGTTCTTC. This codes for CASSHRLAFYNEQFF.

This sequence joins TRBV6-5 and TRBJ1-2; 10 positions match TRBD1. The CDR3 extends over 14 amino acids. CDR1 is MNHEY, CDR2 SVGAGI, per germline. The J segment lost 8 bases and the V segment lost 4 bases, leaving 7 bases of the junction unmatched. The CDR3 region is CASSSGTGVGGYTF. DNA of the CDR3: TGTGCCAGCAGTTCCGGGACAGGGGTAGGCGGCTACACCTTC.

CDR3 in DNA: TGCGCCAGCAGCCAATCGGGGGAGCAGTTCTTC. Its protein is CASSQSGEQFF. The genes are TRBV4-1 and TRBJ2-1, with D tentatively TRBD2 (5 bases). Trimming pared 2 bases from V and 10 bases from J, leaving 6 bases between. In germline, CDR1 is MGHRA, CDR2 YSYEKL. The CDR3 contains 11 residues.

V is TRBV5-4 and J is TRBJ1-2; D not resolved. The CDR3 has 18 amino acids. V gave up 3 bases and J gave up 0 bases, with 21 bases separating them. Germline V lookup: CDR1 SGHNT, CDR2 YYREEE (reference sequence). CDR3 sequence reads: CASSSSSLLRRSNYGYTF. CDR3 DNA: TGTGCCAGCAGCTCCTCCTCCCTCCTCAGGCGATCTAACTATGGCTACACCTTC.

CDR3 in amino acids: CASSPSGRASGGELFF. CDR3 DNA: TGTGCCAGCAGCCCGAGCGGGAGGGCCTCAGGCGGGGAGCTGTTTTTT. V gene TRBV11-1 combines with J gene TRBJ2-2; 10 bases match TRBD2. Germline CDR1 is SGHAT and CDR2 is FQDESV (reference sequence). There are 16 residues in the CDR3. The V segment lost 5 bases and the J segment 7 bases; nucleotides outside the gene matches: 10. Full variable domain (rest looked up from reference TRBV11-1 and TRBJ2-2): EAEVAQSPRYKITEKSQAVAFWCDPISGHATLYWYRQILGQGPELLVQFQDESVVDDSQLPKDRFSAERLKGVDSTLKIQPAELGDSAMYLCASSPSGRASGGELFFGEGSRLTVL.

This chain uses TRBV7-6 with TRBJ2-1; TRBD2 aligns across 9 bases. The CDR3 length is 16 residues. Trimming at V came to 2 bases and at J to 3 bases, leaving 5 bases not matched to a gene. Germline-derived CDR1 and CDR2 are SGHVS and FNYEAQ. The CDR3 DNA reads TGTGCCAGCAGCTTATCGACTAGCGGACTCTACAATGAGCAGTTCTTC. This encodes CASSLSTSGLYNEQFF.

This clone was seen only a few times. This chain joins TRBV18 and TRBJ1-2; D gene unclear. The V end was cut by 3 bases, the J end by 0 bases, with 5 bases between. The V gene's germline CDR1 is KGHSH and CDR2 LQKENI. The CDR3 loop spans 13 amino acids. CDR3 nucleotide sequence: TGTGCCAGCTCACCGACATCTAACTATGGCTACACCTTC. Residues: CASSPTSNYGYTF.